This T cell receptor beta chain was identified during a study of metastatic and nonmetastatic thyroid tumors (dated by TCRdb to the early 2020s). About the full investigation: The researchers compared repertoires between peripheral blood samples and tumor or nodule tissue samples from patients with malignant or benign thyroid disease. What the work shows at the level of the full study, not this receptor alone: In both blood and tumor samples, TCR beta diversity was reported to be significantly higher in malignant tumors than in benign nodules.

Before undergoing thyroid surgery, none of the patients had been given any kind of treatment. Patient clinical samples collected from about 2012 to 2018 were retrospectively analysed using T-cell receptor beta sequencing. V is shortened by 1 base, J by 4 bases, and the region joining them spans 8 bases. Taken from the germline V gene, the CDR1 and CDR2 loops are SNHLY and FYNNEI. CDR3 length: 14 amino acids, cysteine to phenylalanine. The only DNA kept is the CDR3, 42 bases in frame from the first base. This clone was observed many times. The target of this receptor is not known. Per-nucleotide qualities are absent, and no much larger clonotype sits a single base away. Libraries were made using PCR. Sequencing instrument: Illumina HiSeq 4000. The TCR beta-chain CDR3 region of each patient was profiled by high-throughput sequencing. Concerning the study's data processing: The researchers built a classifier to tell apart papillary thyroid cancer patients with distant metastasis, based on CDR3 differences among clinicopathological groups. The Shannon index was used to assess repertoire diversity, and the Morisita-Horn index was used to assess tumor-blood repertoire similarity. TCRdb took the public reads, trimmed them with fastp at Q25, ran MiXCR for clone calling and kept in-frame beta chains. The V and J calls were not made by the authors but by TCRdb's processing. In all, the sample holds around 31,000 clones, and 18% of those were seen once. The ten largest make up roughly 10% of the sample.

The sequence was collected from a female donor with papillary thyroid cancer or a benign thyroid nodule (not recorded which). Some clones in this sample may be carry-over from other donors' samples. The sample comprised blood. The chain joins TRBV2 to TRBJ1-5, with no reliable assignment of the D segment. The nucleotide sequence reads TGTGCCAGCAGTGAAGTACAGCTTAATCAGCCCCAGCATTTT. This gives the protein CASSEVQLNQPQHF. Where the CDR3 stops, the reference TRBV2 and TRBJ1-5 genes take over; the full variable domain is EPEVTQTPSHQVTQMGQEVILRCVPISNHLYFYWYRQILGQKVEFLVSFYNNEISEKSEIFDDQFSVERPDGSNFTLKIRSTKLEDSAMYFCASSEVQLNQPQHFGDGTRLSIL.